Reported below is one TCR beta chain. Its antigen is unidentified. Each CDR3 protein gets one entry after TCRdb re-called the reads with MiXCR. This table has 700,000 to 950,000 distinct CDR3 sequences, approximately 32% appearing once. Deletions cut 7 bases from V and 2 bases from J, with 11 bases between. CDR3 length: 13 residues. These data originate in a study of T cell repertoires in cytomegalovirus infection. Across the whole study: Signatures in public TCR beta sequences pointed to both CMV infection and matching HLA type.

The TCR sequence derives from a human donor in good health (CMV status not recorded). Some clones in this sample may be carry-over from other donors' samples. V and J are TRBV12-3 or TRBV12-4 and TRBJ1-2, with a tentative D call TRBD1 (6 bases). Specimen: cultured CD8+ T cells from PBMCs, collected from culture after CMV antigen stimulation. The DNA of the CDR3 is TGTGCCAGCACCTTCAGGGGAAACTATGGCTACACCTTC. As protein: CASTFRGNYGYTF.